The rows below give T cell receptor beta chains drawn from one sample of a study of metastatic and nonmetastatic thyroid tumors. TCRdb re-analyzed the PCR reads using MiXCR. Counted here are roughly 19,000 clones, more than 30% occurring once; the ten biggest clones make up roughly 24%. Sequences were obtained from tumor tissue. The source of these receptors is a female donor with papillary thyroid cancer or a benign thyroid nodule (not recorded which). Some clones in this sample may be carry-over from other donors' samples. Both conserved end residues are part of each CDR3. D genes are given only for firm matches. The size of a clone is reported for some rows only, either as once, few or many, or as a class for expanded clones.

v_gene	abundance	d_gene	j_gene	CDR3nt	CDR3aa
TRBV28	-	-	TRBJ2-7	TGTGCCAGCAACGACGGTTCCTACGAGCAGTACTTC	CASNDGSYEQYF
TRBV18	few	TRBD1	TRBJ1-1	TGTGCCAGCTCACCACTTCCCAAACAGGGGGCATCAGAAGCTTTCTTT	CASSPLPKQGASEAFF
TRBV27	-	TRBD1	TRBJ1-5	TGTGCCAGCAGGGGAATTGGGACAGGGCTATGGGGCAATCAGCCCCAGCATTTT	CASRGIGTGLWGNQPQHF
TRBV7-2	-	-	TRBJ2-5	TGTGCCAGCAGCTTAGCGGGGGGATTGGCCCAGTACTTC	CASSLAGGLAQYF
TRBV2	few	-	TRBJ1-1	TGTGCCAGCAGTGAAGTTCAGGGTTTGAACACTGAAGCTTTCTTT	CASSEVQGLNTEAFF
TRBV30	-	-	TRBJ1-5	TGTGCCTGGAGTGACCAGGGAAGTCAGCCCCAGCATTTT	CAWSDQGSQPQHF
TRBV2	-	-	TRBJ1-5	TGTGCCAGCAGTGAAGATGGCCTTGTAGGGCAGCCCCAGCATTTT	CASSEDGLVGQPQHF
TRBV5-1	-	-	TRBJ2-3	TGCGCCAGCAGCTTTGACACCCTTACGCAGTATTTT	CASSFDTLTQYF
TRBV6-1	-	-	TRBJ2-7	TGTGCCAGCAGTGACGGCTCCTACGAGCAGTACTTC	CASSDGSYEQYF
TRBV6-1	-	TRBD1	TRBJ2-7	TGTGCCAGCAGTTCCGATCGGACAGGGGCCTACGAGCAGTACTTC	CASSSDRTGAYEQYF
TRBV6-2/TRBV6-3	few	-	TRBJ2-7	TGTGCCAGTACGCGACGGGGATTCTACGAGCAGTACTTC	CASTRRGFYEQYF
TRBV19	-	-	TRBJ1-2	TGTGCCAGTAGTCCTCGGACCACGGAAGGCGGCTACACCTTC	CASSPRTTEGGYTF
TRBV15	-	TRBD2	TRBJ2-1	TGTGCCACCAGCAGACCTCTGACAGCGGGACCCTACAATGAGCAGTTCTTC	CATSRPLTAGPYNEQFF
TRBV19	-	TRBD1	TRBJ1-2	TGTGCCAGTAGTTGCAGTCCCGGGACAGGGAATGGCTACACCTTC	CASSCSPGTGNGYTF
TRBV6-1	-	-	TRBJ1-5	TGTGCCAGCATGTACGGGGATCAGCCCCAGCATTTT	CASMYGDQPQHF
TRBV4-1	once	-	TRBJ2-1	TGCGCCAGCAGCCAAGAGGGGTCTAGAAGTTACAATGAGCAGTTCTTC	CASSQEGSRSYNEQFF
TRBV30	-	-	TRBJ2-1	TGTGCCTGGACCATCCGCCGGCGGGAGCAGTTCTTC	CAWTIRRREQFF
TRBV9	-	-	TRBJ1-6	TGTGCCAGCAGCTGCAGTAATTCACCCCTCCACTTT	CASSCSNSPLHF
TRBV7-2	-	TRBD2	TRBJ2-7	TGTGCCGCAAACCGGGGGGGGACCTACGAGCAGTACTTC	CAANRGGTYEQYF
TRBV27	-	-	TRBJ2-2	TGTGCCAGCAAGATTAGTGGGACGCCCACCGGGGAGCTGTTTTTT	CASKISGTPTGELFF
TRBV6-2/TRBV6-3	-	-	TRBJ1-1	TGTGCCAGCAGTTACCGAGTAGGACGTGAAGCTTTCTTT	CASSYRVGREAFF
TRBV5-1	-	-	TRBJ1-3	TGCGCCAGCAGCTTGGGACGGGTCTCTGGAAACACCATATATTTT	CASSLGRVSGNTIYF
TRBV30	-	TRBD1	TRBJ1-2	TGTGCCTGGAGTTCCGCAGGGGGCGGCTATGGCTACACCTTC	CAWSSAGGGYGYTF
TRBV28	-	-	TRBJ2-1	TGTGCCAGCAGTTTGTGGGGGGCAGGTGAGCAGTTCTTC	CASSLWGAGEQFF
TRBV6-4	-	TRBD1	TRBJ1-1	TGTGCCAGCAGTGCGAGGGGCGACAGGGGGTATGAGAACACTGAAGCTTTCTTT	CASSARGDRGYENTEAFF
TRBV28	few	-	TRBJ1-3	TGTGCCAGCAGTGACGGACCGGGGGGCTCTGGAAACACCATATATTTT	CASSDGPGGSGNTIYF
TRBV11-3	-	-	TRBJ2-3	TGTGCCAGCACCCGGACATCTAGCACAGATACGCAGTATTTT	CASTRTSSTDTQYF
TRBV11-2	once	-	TRBJ1-2	TGTGCCAGCAGCCAACCAGGGGCCGCTCGGGGCTACACCTTC	CASSQPGAARGYTF
TRBV6-1	few	TRBD1	TRBJ2-1	TGTGCCAGCAGTGGCACAGGGGAGAGCTCCTACAATGAGCAGTTCTTC	CASSGTGESSYNEQFF